Each of the 20 T cell receptor beta chains below was sequenced from the same sample in a study of T-cell memory formation after mild COVID-19. TCRdb reanalysed the 5' RACE reads using MiXCR and keeps one entry per CDR3 protein. In the table there are just over 300,000 distinct CDR3 sequences, just under 20% of which are singletons. The sequenced sample was PBMCs or a T cell subset sorted from them (not recorded which). These receptors originate from a man aged 18 to 29 who had mild COVID-19 (a few samples of this study predate the infection). Cell type and time point are not known.

This CDR3 is CASRSPGQGKETQYF. CDR3 sequence (DNA): TGTGCCAGCAGATCTCCGGGACAGGGAAAAGAGACCCAGTACTTC. The chain links TRBV27 to TRBJ2-5, with 9 bases matching TRBD1. The CDR3 length is 15 residues. Germline V gene sequence: CDR1 MNHEY, CDR2 SMNVEV (reference sequence). Trimming at V came to 6 bases and at J to 3 bases, leaving 8 bases not matched to a gene.

This clonotype was seen more than once but under ten times. The rearrangement joins TRBV19 to TRBJ1-1; D perhaps matches TRBD1 (5 bases). V lost 7 bases and J lost 4, with 13 bases in between. The CDR3 loop spans 13 amino acids. Germline V lookup: CDR1 LNHDA, CDR2 SQIVND (reference sequence). CDR3 bases: TGTGCCAGTACAAAATCTGGGGGCACTGAAGCTTTCTTT. It specifies CASTKSGGTEAFF. The variable domain in full, completed from reference TRBV19 and TRBJ1-1, reads DGGITQSPKYLFRKEGQNVTLSCEQNLNHDAMYWYRQDPGQGLRLIYYSQIVNDFQKGDIAEGYSVSREKKESFPLTVTSAQKNPTAFYLCASTKSGGTEAFFGQGTRLTVV.

The chain is built from TRBV12-3 or TRBV12-4 and TRBJ1-5; 8 nucleotides align to TRBD1. V was clipped by 4 bases and J by 0 bases; unmatched bases: 5. The CDR3 is made up of 16 amino acids. CDR3 loop: CASSSNQGASNQPQHF. The DNA for the CDR3 is TGTGCCAGCAGTTCTAATCAGGGGGCTAGCAATCAGCCCCAGCATTTT.

The genes are TRBV12-3 or TRBV12-4 and TRBJ2-5, with D perhaps matching TRBD2 (5 bases). The V end lost 5 bases, the J end lost 5 bases, and 15 bases lay between the germline ends. The CDR3 consists of 14 residues. The CDR3 sequence: CASSVRGTAETQYF. CDR3 DNA sequence: TGTGCCAGCAGTGTCCGGGGAACTGCGGAGACCCAGTACTTC.

The sample holds a few counts of this clonotype. The V and J genes are TRBV10-3 and TRBJ1-2; no clear D. The CDR3 covers 16 residues. Germline V gene sequence: CDR1 ENHRY, CDR2 SYGVKD. Trimming removed 0 bases from V and 4 bases from J, with 15 bases in between. Here the CDR3 reads CAISESLPSTTYGYTF. The DNA for the CDR3 is TGTGCCATCAGTGAGTCCTTACCCTCGACAACCTATGGCTACACCTTC.

A few counts support this clonotype. The rearrangement joins TRBV7-2 to TRBJ1-4, with D possibly TRBD1 on 5 matching bases. CDR1 is SGHTA and CDR2 is FQGNSA in the germline V gene. The CDR3 is made up of 15 amino acids. The V and J ends lost 0 bases and 8 bases respectively, with 13 bases between them. The CDR3 nucleotides read TGTGCCAGCAGCTTAGCGGCAGGGCGGGCCGAAAAACTGTTTTTT. It yields the protein CASSLAAGRAEKLFF.

The chain recombines TRBV29-1 with TRBJ1-1; D perhaps matches TRBD1 (5 bases). The ends were cut back, 7 bases at V and 3 bases at J, with 18 bases in the middle. Germline CDR1 and CDR2: SQVTM and ANQGSEA. The length of the CDR3 is 14 residues. The CDR3 protein is CSGRVSSADTEAFF. DNA of the CDR3: TGCAGCGGCAGGGTCTCCTCGGCGGACACTGAAGCTTTCTTT.

The CDR3, as DNA: TGTGCCAGCAGCTTTCAACTAGCGGGGGTGAGCTCCTACAATGAGCAGTTCTTC. The encoded protein is CASSFQLAGVSSYNEQFF. The chain is built from TRBV11-2 and TRBJ2-1; 11 bases are shared with TRBD2. The CDR3 is 18 amino acids. V shed 3 bases and J 0 bases; nucleotides not matched to a gene: 7. CDR1 is SGHAT and CDR2 is FQNNGV in the germline V gene.

This clonotype appeared once. One end of the junction is discordant with germline, which a read error may explain. J is TRBJ1-1 and V is TRBV20-1; 7 bases are shared with TRBD1. The CDR3 has 12 residues. CDR1 is DFQATT, CDR2 SNEGSKA, per germline (reference sequence). In DNA, the CDR3 is TGCAGTGCTAGAGATTTGGGCAGGGGGGGAGTCTTT. The encoded protein is CSARDLGRGGVF.

This clonotype was counted only a few times. V gene TRBV5-1 combines with J gene TRBJ2-7, with TRBD1 matching over 11 bases. The CDR3 loop spans 14 amino acids. Germline V CDR1 and CDR2: SGHRS, YFSETQ. Trimming at V came to 6 bases and at J to 6 bases, leaving 8 bases not matched to a gene. CDR3: CASTLGTGGSEQYF. For the CDR3, the DNA is TGCGCCAGCACCCTAGGGACAGGGGGAAGCGAGCAGTACTTC.

In this sample, this clonotype turned up a few times. The rearrangement uses TRBV7-8 and TRBJ2-1; TRBD2 agrees at 10 bases. This CDR3 contains 16 residues. Germline CDR1 and CDR2: SGHVS and FQNEAQ. After removal of 2 bases from V and 4 bases from J, the junction contained 5 bases not matched to a gene. The CDR3 DNA is TGTGCCAGCAGCTTAAAAAGGACTAGCGGTTACAATGAGCAGTTCTTC. It is translated as CASSLKRTSGYNEQFF.

The V and J genes are TRBV28 and TRBJ2-1; 16 bases agree with TRBD2. Germline CDR1 is MDHEN and CDR2 is SYDVKM. The CDR3 has 19 residues. Unmatched junction bases numbered 13, after V lost 4 bases and J lost 7 bases. DNA of the CDR3: TGTGCCAGCAGTTCCCCCGGGACTAGCGGGGGGGCGAACTGGAATGAGCAGTTCTTC. Translation: CASSSPGTSGGANWNEQFF.

This chain uses TRBV11-2 with TRBJ2-2; 8 positions agree with TRBD1. Germline V gene lookup returns CDR1 SGHAT and CDR2 FQNNGV. The CDR3 spans 16 residues. V shed 5 bases, J shed 1 base, and the junction held 6 bases outside the gene matches. This CDR3 is CASSLGTGRNTGELFF. The CDR3 DNA is TGTGCCAGCAGCCTGGGGACAGGCCGGAACACCGGGGAGCTGTTTTTT.

In its sample, this clonotype was seen a few times. The rearrangement joins TRBV20-1 to TRBJ2-3; 9 bases are a match to TRBD2. The CDR3 length is 11 residues. The V gene's germline CDR1 is DFQATT and CDR2 SNEGSKA (reference sequence). The DNA of the CDR3 is TGCAGAGTAGCGGGGGAAGATACGCAGTATTTT. Protein product: CRVAGEDTQYF.

Only a few counts were recorded for this clonotype. CDR3 in DNA: TGCAGTGCTAGGCGCGGTTCAGGGAATGGTGAAGCTTTCTTT. Its translation: CSARRGSGNGEAFF. This sequence joins TRBV20-1 and TRBJ1-1; weak D call: TRBD1 (5 bases). Germline lookup yields CDR1 DFQATT and CDR2 SNEGSKA (reference sequence). This CDR3 is 14 amino acids long. The germline V and J ends were trimmed by 3 bases and 7 bases, with 18 bases remaining between them.

This clonotype has only a few counts. V gene TRBV6-5 combines with J gene TRBJ2-4; no definite D call. This CDR3 spans 13 amino acids. The V and J ends lost 8 bases and 7 bases respectively, with 15 bases between them. Germline V gene data show CDR1 as MNHEY and CDR2 as SVGAGI. The CDR3 spells CASRRLSENIQYF. CDR3 coding DNA: TGTGCCAGCCGGCGCCTGTCGGAGAACATTCAGTACTTC.

There are many counts of this clonotype. The chain has TRBV5-1 and TRBJ2-5; D tentatively fits TRBD1 or TRBD2 (5 bases each). The germline V and J ends were trimmed by 4 bases and 1 base, with 14 bases remaining between them. Germline loops: CDR1 SGHRS, CDR2 YFSETQ. CDR3 length: 15 residues. The CDR3 protein is CASSLTGAIQETQYF. In DNA form, the CDR3 reads TGCGCCAGCAGCCTGACCGGGGCCATCCAAGAGACCCAGTACTTC.

As DNA, the CDR3 is TGCAGTGCGTCTTGGGGGACCCAGTACTTC. This encodes CSASWGTQYF. J is TRBJ2-5 and V is TRBV20-1; D not resolved. The length of the CDR3 is 10 residues. In germline, CDR1 is DFQATT, CDR2 SNEGSKA (reference sequence). Trimming removed 6 bases from V and 7 bases from J, with 9 bases in between.

This clonotype has more than one count but fewer than ten. V is TRBV9 and J is TRBJ1-6, with 7 bases identical to TRBD1. Per the germline V gene, CDR1 is SGDLS and CDR2 is YYNGEE. The CDR3 extends over 18 amino acids. V lost 4 bases and J lost 3; bases outside the gene matches: 13. The CDR3 nucleotides read TGTGCCAGCAGCCACCCAATTGACAGGGCGAACTATAATTCACCCCTCCACTTT. It codes for CASSHPIDRANYNSPLHF.

This clonotype was observed a handful of times. The chain joins TRBV5-1 to TRBJ1-2, with D unclear. Deletions cut 5 bases from V and 3 bases from J, with 11 bases between. This CDR3 is 13 amino acids long. Germline V lookup: CDR1 SGHRS, CDR2 YFSETQ. Here the CDR3 DNA reads TGCGCCAGCAGACCCGACAAGGACTATGGCTACACCTTC. Its protein is CASRPDKDYGYTF. Drawing the rest from reference TRBV5-1 and TRBJ1-2, the complete variable domain is KAGVTQTPRYLIKTRGQQVTLSCSPISGHRSVSWYQQTPGQGLQFLFEYFSETQRNKGNFPGRFSGRQFSNSRSEMNVSTLELGDSALYLCASRPDKDYGYTFGSGTRLTVV.